This T cell receptor beta chain was found in a study of cytotoxic CD8 clonotypes in ibrutinib-treated CLL. Study details: Investigators collected response samples after a median approximately twelve months of treatment, range 6 to 36.

Study results and limitations: Clonality measured at baseline exceeded age-matched healthy donors, tracking circulating CD8+ T-cell counts. Rare overall, public clonotypes shrank or held steady under therapy.

Of note for this clone: The antigen is not known.

Targeted sequencing depth ranged from 1 in 200,000 to 1 in 1 million T cells. TCRdb's table, derived via immunoSEQ multiplex PCR, lists solely in-frame clones and lacks some. The table records some 200,000 clones, just under 80% of them present only once. The V gene lost 7 bases and the J gene lost 5 bases, with 11 bases spanning the gap. This CDR3 has 11 amino acids. Germline loops: CDR1 SQVTM, CDR2 ANQGSEA. This chain joins TRBV29-1 and TRBJ1-1, with D tentatively TRBD1 (6 bases). This TCR was sampled from a human donor with chronic lymphocytic leukemia. Sequenced here: PBMCs, sampled after 12 months of ibrutinib treatment. The chain's CDR3 is CSATGRTEAFF. In DNA form, the CDR3 reads TGCAGCGCAACAGGGAGAACTGAAGCTTTCTTT. Drawing the rest from reference TRBV29-1 and TRBJ1-1, the complete variable domain is SAVISQKPSRDICQRGTSLTIQCQVDSQVTMMFWYRQQPGQSLTLIATANQGSEATYESGFVIDKFPISRPNLTFSTLTVSNMSPEDSSIYLCSATGRTEAFFGQGTRLTVV.